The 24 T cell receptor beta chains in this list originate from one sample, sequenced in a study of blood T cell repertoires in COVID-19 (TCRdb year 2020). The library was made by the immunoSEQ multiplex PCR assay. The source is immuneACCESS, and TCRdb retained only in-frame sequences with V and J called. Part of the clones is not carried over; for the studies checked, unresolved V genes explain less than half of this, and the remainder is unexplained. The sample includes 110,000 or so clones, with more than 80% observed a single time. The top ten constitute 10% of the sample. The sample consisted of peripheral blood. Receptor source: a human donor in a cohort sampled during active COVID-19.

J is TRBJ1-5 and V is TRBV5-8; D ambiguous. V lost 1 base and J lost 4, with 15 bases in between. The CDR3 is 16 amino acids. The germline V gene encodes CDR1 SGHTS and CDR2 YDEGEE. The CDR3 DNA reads TGTGCCAGCAGCTTGTCTACCCCCGTTAGTAATCAGCCCCAGCATTTT. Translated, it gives CASSLSTPVSNQPQHF. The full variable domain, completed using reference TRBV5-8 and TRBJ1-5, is EAGVTQSPTHLIKTRGQQATLRCSPISGHTSVYWYQQALGLGLQFLLWYDEGEERNRGNFPPRFSGRQFPNYSSELNVNALELEDSALYLCASSLSTPVSNQPQHFGDGTRLSIL.

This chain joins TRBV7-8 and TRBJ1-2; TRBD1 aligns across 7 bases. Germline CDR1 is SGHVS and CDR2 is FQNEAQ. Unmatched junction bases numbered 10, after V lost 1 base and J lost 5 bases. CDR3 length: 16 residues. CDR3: CASSLEGTVPRYGYTF. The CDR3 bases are TGTGCCAGCAGCTTAGAAGGGACAGTTCCTAGGTATGGCTACACCTTC.

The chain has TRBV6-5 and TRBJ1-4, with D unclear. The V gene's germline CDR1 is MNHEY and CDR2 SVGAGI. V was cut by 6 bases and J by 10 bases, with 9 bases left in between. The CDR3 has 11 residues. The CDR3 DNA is TGTGCCAGCAGAGCACCTGGAAAACTGTTTTTT. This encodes CASRAPGKLFF.

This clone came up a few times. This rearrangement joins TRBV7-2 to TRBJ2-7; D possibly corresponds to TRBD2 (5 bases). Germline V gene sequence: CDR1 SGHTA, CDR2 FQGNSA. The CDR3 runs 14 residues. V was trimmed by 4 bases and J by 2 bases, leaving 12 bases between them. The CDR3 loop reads CASSSREGPYEQYF. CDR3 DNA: TGTGCCAGCAGCTCCCGGGAAGGGCCCTACGAGCAGTACTTC.

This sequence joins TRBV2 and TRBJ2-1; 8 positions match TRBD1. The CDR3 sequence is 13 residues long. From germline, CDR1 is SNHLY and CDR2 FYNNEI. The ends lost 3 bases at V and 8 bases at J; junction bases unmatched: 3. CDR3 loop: CASSDDRGDEQFF. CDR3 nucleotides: TGTGCCAGCAGTGATGACAGGGGCGATGAGCAGTTCTTC.

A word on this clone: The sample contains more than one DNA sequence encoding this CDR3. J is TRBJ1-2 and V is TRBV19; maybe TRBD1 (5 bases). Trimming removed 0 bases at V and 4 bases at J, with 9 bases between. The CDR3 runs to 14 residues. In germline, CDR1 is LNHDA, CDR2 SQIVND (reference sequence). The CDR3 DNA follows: TGTGCCAGTAGTATAGATCGCGGGGGCTATGGCTACACCTTC. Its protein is CASSIDRGGYGYTF.

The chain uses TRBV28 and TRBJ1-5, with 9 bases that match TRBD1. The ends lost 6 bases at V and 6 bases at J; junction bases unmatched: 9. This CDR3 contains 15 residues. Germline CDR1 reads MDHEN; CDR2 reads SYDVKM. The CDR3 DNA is TGTGCCAGCAGGAACCGGGACAGGGTTCGTCAGCCCCAGCATTTT. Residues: CASRNRDRVRQPQHF.

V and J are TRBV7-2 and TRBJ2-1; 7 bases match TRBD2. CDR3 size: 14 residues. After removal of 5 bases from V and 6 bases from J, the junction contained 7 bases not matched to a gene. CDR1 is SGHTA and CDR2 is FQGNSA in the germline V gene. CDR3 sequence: CASSPLSGTNEQFF. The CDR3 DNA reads TGTGCCAGCAGCCCATTGAGCGGGACCAATGAGCAGTTCTTC.

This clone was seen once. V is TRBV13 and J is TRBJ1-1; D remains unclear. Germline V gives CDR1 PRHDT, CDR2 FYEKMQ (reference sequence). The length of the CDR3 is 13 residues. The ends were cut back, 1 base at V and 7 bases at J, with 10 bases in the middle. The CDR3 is CASSLARQFEAFF. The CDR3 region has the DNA TGTGCCAGCAGCTTAGCGCGGCAGTTTGAAGCTTTCTTT.

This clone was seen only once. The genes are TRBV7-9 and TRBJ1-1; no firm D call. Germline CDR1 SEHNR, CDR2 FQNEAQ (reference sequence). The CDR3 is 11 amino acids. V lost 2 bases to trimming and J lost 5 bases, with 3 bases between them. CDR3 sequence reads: CASSLTTEAFF. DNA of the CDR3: TGTGCCAGCAGCTTAACTACTGAAGCTTTCTTT.

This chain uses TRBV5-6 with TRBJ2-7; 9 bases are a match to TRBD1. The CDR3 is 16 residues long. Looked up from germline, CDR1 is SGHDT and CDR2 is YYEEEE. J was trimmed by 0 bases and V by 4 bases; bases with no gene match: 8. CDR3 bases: TGTGCCAGCAGCAAGGGACAGGGAGGGTACTCCTACGAGCAGTACTTC. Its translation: CASSKGQGGYSYEQYF.

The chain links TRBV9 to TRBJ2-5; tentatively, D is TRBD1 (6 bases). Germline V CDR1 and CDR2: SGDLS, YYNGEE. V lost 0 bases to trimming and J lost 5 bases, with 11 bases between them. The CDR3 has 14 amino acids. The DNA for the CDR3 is TGTGCCAGCAGCGTAGACCACAGGGCCGAGACCCAGTACTTC. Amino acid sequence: CASSVDHRAETQYF.

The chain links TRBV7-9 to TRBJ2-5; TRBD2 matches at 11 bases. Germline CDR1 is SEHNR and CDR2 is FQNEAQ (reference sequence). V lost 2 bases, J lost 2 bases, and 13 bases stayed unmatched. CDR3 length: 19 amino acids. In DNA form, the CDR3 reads TGTGCCAGCAGCTTAAGTTGGTCTAGCGGGAGGCGAGATCAAGAGACCCAGTACTTC. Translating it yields CASSLSWSSGRRDQETQYF.

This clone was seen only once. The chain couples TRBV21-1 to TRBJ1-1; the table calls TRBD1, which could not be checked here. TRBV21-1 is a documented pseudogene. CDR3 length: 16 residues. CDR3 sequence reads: CASSNDRDHMNTEAFF. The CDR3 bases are TGTGCCAGCAGCAACGACAGGGACCACATGAACACTGAAGCTTTCTTT.

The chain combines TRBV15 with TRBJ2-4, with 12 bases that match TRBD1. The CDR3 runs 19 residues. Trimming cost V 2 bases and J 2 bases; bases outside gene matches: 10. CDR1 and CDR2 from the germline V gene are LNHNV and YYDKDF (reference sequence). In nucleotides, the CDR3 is TGTGCCACCAGCAGACGGGACAGGGGGCGCTTCTATTCCAAAAACATTCAGTACTTC. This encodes CATSRRDRGRFYSKNIQYF.

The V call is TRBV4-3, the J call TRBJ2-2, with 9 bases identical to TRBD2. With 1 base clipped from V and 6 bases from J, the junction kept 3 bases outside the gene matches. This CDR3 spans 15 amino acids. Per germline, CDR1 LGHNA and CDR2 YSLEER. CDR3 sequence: CASSQGLADPGELFF. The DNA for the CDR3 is TGCGCCAGCAGCCAAGGACTAGCGGATCCCGGGGAGCTGTTTTTT.

CDR3 nucleotide sequence: TGTGCCTGGACCCTAGGGACAGGGGGAAATGAAAAACTGTTTTTT. It is translated as CAWTLGTGGNEKLFF. The rearrangement joins TRBV30 to TRBJ1-4; TRBD1 agrees at 11 bases. The trim removed 4 bases at V and 5 bases at J, leaving 6 bases unmatched. Germline CDR1 reads GTSNPN; CDR2 reads SVGIG (reference sequence). This CDR3 has 15 residues.

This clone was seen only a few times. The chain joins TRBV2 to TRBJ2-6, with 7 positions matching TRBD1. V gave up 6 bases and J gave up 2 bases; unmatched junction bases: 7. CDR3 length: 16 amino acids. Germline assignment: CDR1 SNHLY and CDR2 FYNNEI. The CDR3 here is CASREIDRAGANVLTF. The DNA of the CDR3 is TGTGCCAGCAGGGAGATTGACAGGGCTGGGGCCAACGTCCTGACTTTC. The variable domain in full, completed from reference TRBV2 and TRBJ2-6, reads EPEVTQTPSHQVTQMGQEVILRCVPISNHLYFYWYRQILGQKVEFLVSFYNNEISEKSEIFDDQFSVERPDGSNFTLKIRSTKLEDSAMYFCASREIDRAGANVLTFGAGSRLTVL.

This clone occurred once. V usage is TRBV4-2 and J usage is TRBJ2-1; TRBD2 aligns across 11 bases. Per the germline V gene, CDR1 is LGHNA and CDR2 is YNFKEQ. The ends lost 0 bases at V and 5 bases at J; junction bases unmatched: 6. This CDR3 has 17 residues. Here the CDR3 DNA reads TGTGCCAGCAGCCAAGATAGGGGGACTAGCGGAAACAATGAGCAGTTCTTC. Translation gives CASSQDRGTSGNNEQFF.

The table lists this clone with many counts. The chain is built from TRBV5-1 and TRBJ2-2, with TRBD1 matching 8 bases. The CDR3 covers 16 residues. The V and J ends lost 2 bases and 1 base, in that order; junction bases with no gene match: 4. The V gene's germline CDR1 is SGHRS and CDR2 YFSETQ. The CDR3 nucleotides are TGCGCCAGCAGCTTTTGGGGGACAGGGAACACCGGGGAGCTGTTTTTT. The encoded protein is CASSFWGTGNTGELFF.

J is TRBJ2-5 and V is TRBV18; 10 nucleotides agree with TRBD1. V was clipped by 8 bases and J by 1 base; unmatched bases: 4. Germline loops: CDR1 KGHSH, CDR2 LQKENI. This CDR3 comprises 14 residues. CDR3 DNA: TGTGCCAGCGATGGACAGGGGGGCCAAGAGACCCAGTACTTC. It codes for CASDGQGGQETQYF.

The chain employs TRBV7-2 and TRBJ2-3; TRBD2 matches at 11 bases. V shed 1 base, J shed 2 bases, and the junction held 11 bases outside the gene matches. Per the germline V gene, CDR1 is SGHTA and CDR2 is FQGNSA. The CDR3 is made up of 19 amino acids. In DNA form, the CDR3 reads TGTGCCAGCAGCTTAGTCCCTGGGGCTAGCGGGGGGCCCACAGATACGCAGTATTTT. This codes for CASSLVPGASGGPTDTQYF.

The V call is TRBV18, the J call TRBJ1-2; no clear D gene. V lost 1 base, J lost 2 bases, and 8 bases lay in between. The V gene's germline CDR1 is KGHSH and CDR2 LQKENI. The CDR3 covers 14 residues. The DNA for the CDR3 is TGTGCCAGCTCACCACGGGCGGGGAACTATGGCTACACCTTC. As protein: CASSPRAGNYGYTF.

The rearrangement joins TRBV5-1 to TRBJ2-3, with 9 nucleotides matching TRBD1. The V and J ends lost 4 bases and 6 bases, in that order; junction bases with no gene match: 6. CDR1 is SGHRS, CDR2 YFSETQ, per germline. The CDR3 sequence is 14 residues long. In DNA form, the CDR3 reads TGCGCCAGCAGCCAGGGACAGGGTATGGATACGCAGTATTTT. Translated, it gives CASSQGQGMDTQYF.